What follows are 18 T cell receptor beta chains derived from one specimen sequenced in a study of cytomegalovirus exposure and HLA in healthy donors. The primer mix had 60 Vbeta and 13 Jbeta primers. Sequenced by immunoSEQ multiplex PCR; TCRdb stores in-frame clones only, minus some. This sample yields some 180,000 clones, of which approximately 82% are seen a single time; more than 1.5% belongs to the top ten. The sample was PBMCs. All receptors come from a man aged 40-55 years in good health and CMV-seropositive.

V usage is TRBV6-1 and J usage is TRBJ2-1; maybe TRBD1 (6 bases). The CDR3 covers 12 residues. Germline V gene sequence: CDR1 MNHNS, CDR2 SASEGT. CDR3 in DNA: TGTGTCTCAAGGGGGATCTACAATGAGCAGTTCTTC. Its translation: CVSRGIYNEQFF.

The chain combines TRBV18 with TRBJ2-7; TRBD1 matches 9 bases. Trimming removed 4 bases from V and 2 bases from J; junction bases left unmatched: 3. Germline loops: CDR1 KGHSH, CDR2 LQKENI. The CDR3 runs 14 residues. In DNA, the CDR3 is TGTGCCAGCTCACGGACAGGGGTAGCCTACGAGCAGTACTTC. This translates into CASSRTGVAYEQYF.

The V call is TRBV7-3, the J call TRBJ2-3; 7 positions match TRBD1. The J segment lost 6 bases and the V segment lost 6 bases, leaving 15 bases of the junction unmatched. CDR1 SGHTA and CDR2 FQGTGA come from the germline V gene. The CDR3 covers 16 residues. The CDR3 is CASSLTGVKVWDTQYF. The DNA for the CDR3 is TGTGCCAGCAGTCTCACAGGGGTGAAAGTTTGGGATACGCAGTATTTT.

The genes are TRBV6-5 and TRBJ2-7, with TRBD2 matching over 7 bases. The CDR3 is 15 amino acids. V trimming: 4 bases; J trimming: 4 bases; junction bases outside the gene matches: 10. In germline, CDR1 is MNHEY, CDR2 SVGAGI. CDR3 amino acids: CASSLAGLGNYEQYF. CDR3 in DNA: TGTGCCAGCAGTTTAGCTGGACTAGGGAATTACGAGCAGTACTTC.

The chain joins TRBV28 to TRBJ1-1; D may be TRBD1 (5 bases). V was trimmed by 4 bases and J by 1 base, leaving 7 bases between them. This CDR3 contains 13 residues. The germline V gene has CDR1 MDHEN and CDR2 SYDVKM. The CDR3 sequence: CASSSTENTEAFF. The CDR3, as DNA: TGTGCCAGCAGTTCGACAGAGAACACTGAAGCTTTCTTT.

Only a few counts were recorded for this clone. The chain recombines TRBV5-1 with TRBJ2-5; D perhaps matches TRBD2 (6 bases). The germline CDR1 and CDR2 sequences are SGHRS and YFSETQ. The CDR3 sequence is 15 residues long. V lost 4 bases, J lost 4 bases, and 17 bases lay in between. The CDR3 reads CASSGRDSGGETQYF. CDR3 nucleotide sequence: TGCGCCAGCAGCGGCCGGGACTCCGGGGGAGAGACCCAGTACTTC.

The V and J genes are TRBV19 and TRBJ1-1, with D uncertain. This CDR3 contains 13 residues. Germline V gives CDR1 LNHDA, CDR2 SQIVND (reference sequence). Trimming removed 3 bases at V and 1 base at J, with 6 bases between. CDR3 DNA: TGTGCCAGTAGTATCGGGAGGAACACTGAAGCTTTCTTT. Translating it yields CASSIGRNTEAFF.

This clone appeared a few times. The rearrangement uses TRBV9 and TRBJ2-7; 11 bases are shared with TRBD1. The V gene end was trimmed by 2 bases and the J gene end by 0 bases; junction bases not matched to a gene: 4. This CDR3 region has 16 residues. Per the germline V gene, CDR1 is SGDLS and CDR2 is YYNGEE. CDR3 nucleotide sequence: TGTGCCAGCAGCGTGGCCGGGACAGGGGGCTCCTACGAGCAGTACTTC. Its translation is CASSVAGTGGSYEQYF.

There are a few counts of this clone. The V gene is TRBV6-4, the J gene TRBJ2-7; D perhaps matches TRBD1 (6 bases). V lost 6 bases and J lost 8, with 11 bases in between. The CDR3 length is 11 residues. The V gene's germline CDR1 is MRHNA and CDR2 SNTAGT. The CDR3 spells CASRQGFQQYF. The CDR3 DNA reads TGTGCCAGCAGACAGGGTTTCCAGCAGTACTTC.

The chain joins TRBV5-6 to TRBJ1-5; D not certain. This CDR3 comprises 13 residues. V shed 0 bases and J shed 5 bases, with 6 bases lying between them. Germline CDR1 SGHDT, CDR2 YYEEEE. In DNA form, the CDR3 reads TGTGCCAGCAGCTTGGAACGGGATCAGCCCCAGCATTTT. Its translation is CASSLERDQPQHF. Using reference TRBV5-6 and TRBJ1-5 for the parts outside the CDR3, the full variable domain is DAGVTQSPTHLIKTRGQQVTLRCSPKSGHDTVSWYQQALGQGPQFIFQYYEEEERQRGNFPDRFSGHQFPNYSSELNVNALLLGDSALYLCASSLERDQPQHFGDGTRLSIL.

This clone has a handful of counts. The rearrangement joins TRBV4-2 to TRBJ1-1, with a tentative D call TRBD1 (6 bases). The CDR3 has 15 residues. Germline assignment: CDR1 LGHNA and CDR2 YNFKEQ. The V gene lost 1 base and the J gene lost 4 bases, with 13 bases spanning the gap. The CDR3 DNA follows: TGTGCCAGCAGCCAAGCAGTCGGGACAACCACTGAAGCTTTCTTT. Amino acid sequence: CASSQAVGTTTEAFF.

This chain connects TRBV5-1 to TRBJ2-5, with 7 nucleotides matching TRBD1. Unmatched junction bases numbered 2, after V lost 3 bases and J lost 3 bases. Germline V lookup: CDR1 SGHRS, CDR2 YFSETQ. CDR3 length: 13 amino acids. CDR3 region: CASSSTGKETQYF. The DNA of the CDR3 is TGCGCCAGCAGCTCGACAGGGAAAGAGACCCAGTACTTC.

V usage is TRBV2 and J usage is TRBJ1-2; maybe TRBD1 (5 bases). The ends were cut back, 7 bases at V and 8 bases at J, with 17 bases in the middle. Looked up from germline, CDR1 is SNHLY and CDR2 is FYNNEI. This CDR3 is built from 13 residues. The CDR3 DNA follows: TGTGCCAGCATATCCCCTCTGCGGGGGGGCTACACCTTC. Its translation: CASISPLRGGYTF.

The chain links TRBV7-6 to TRBJ2-1, with 8 bases matching TRBD2. The CDR3 is made up of 16 amino acids. CDR1 is SGHVS, CDR2 FNYEAQ, per germline. V lost 5 bases and J lost 2; bases outside the gene matches: 8. In nucleotides, the CDR3 is TGTGCCAGCAGCCACAAGACGGGACTAGCCTACAATGAGCAGTTCTTC. It codes for CASSHKTGLAYNEQFF.

V usage is TRBV2 and J usage is TRBJ2-4, with TRBD1 matching 8 bases. V trimming: 3 bases; J trimming: 6 bases; junction bases outside the gene matches: 4. There are 14 residues in the CDR3. Germline V gene sequence: CDR1 SNHLY, CDR2 FYNNEI. For the CDR3, the DNA is TGTGCCAGCAGTGATGACAGGGGAATAAACATTCAGTACTTC. Protein sequence: CASSDDRGINIQYF.

The rearrangement uses TRBV4-3 and TRBJ2-3; 8 positions agree with TRBD1. CDR1 and CDR2 (germline): LGHNA, YSLEER. CDR3 length: 15 amino acids. The V segment lost 4 bases and the J segment 6 bases; nucleotides outside the gene matches: 9. CDR3 amino acids: CASSPQSQGADTQYF. CDR3 nucleotide sequence: TGCGCCAGCAGCCCTCAATCCCAGGGGGCCGATACGCAGTATTTT.

Here the CDR3 reads CASSLTGTMYNEQFF. DNA of the CDR3: TGTGCCAGCAGCCTTACCGGGACTATGTACAATGAGCAGTTCTTC. The V and J genes are TRBV5-4 and TRBJ2-1, with 7 positions matching TRBD2. V lost 4 bases, J lost 4 bases, and 8 bases stayed unmatched. Germline lookup yields CDR1 SGHNT and CDR2 YYREEE (reference sequence). This CDR3 has 15 amino acids.

This chain connects TRBV21-1 to TRBJ1-1. TRBV21-1 is a pseudogene locus. The CDR3 runs to 16 residues. This CDR3 reads CASSHVPEGWNTEAFF. The CDR3 nucleotides read TGTGCCAGCAGCCATGTGCCTGAGGGTTGGAACACTGAAGCTTTCTTT.